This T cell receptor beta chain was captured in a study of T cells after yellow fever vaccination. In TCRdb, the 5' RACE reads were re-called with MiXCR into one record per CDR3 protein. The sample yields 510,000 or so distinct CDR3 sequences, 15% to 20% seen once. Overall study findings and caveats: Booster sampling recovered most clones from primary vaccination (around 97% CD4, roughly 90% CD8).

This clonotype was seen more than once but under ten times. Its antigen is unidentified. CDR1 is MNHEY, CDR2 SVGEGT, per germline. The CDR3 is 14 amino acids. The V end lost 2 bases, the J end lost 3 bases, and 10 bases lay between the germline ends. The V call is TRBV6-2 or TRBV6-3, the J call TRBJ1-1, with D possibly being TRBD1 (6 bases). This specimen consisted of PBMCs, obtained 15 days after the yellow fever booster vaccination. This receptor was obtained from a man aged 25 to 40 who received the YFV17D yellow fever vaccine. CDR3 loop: CASSYGTPDTEAFF. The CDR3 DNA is TGTGCCAGCAGTTACGGGACACCAGACACTGAAGCTTTCTTT.